This T cell receptor (beta chain) was recorded in a study of identical twins. Study findings and constraints: Twins shared out-of-frame alpha sequences with excess low generation probability.

Comment on this clonotype: Its antigen is undetermined.

The germline gives CDR1 SGHTA, CDR2 FQGNSA. V dropped 4 bases and J dropped 0; count of bases not matched to a gene: 4. CDR3 length: 15 amino acids. TCRdb passed the 5' RACE reads through MiXCR, listing each CDR3 protein once. The data hold hundreds of thousands of distinct CDR3 sequences, with 20% to 25% observed a single time. In addition, the sample was reused for a study of yellow fever vaccine responses in identical twins. That paper states: Twins' T cell vaccine responses reportedly looked partly convergent, partly personalized.

Sequences were obtained from CD4+ T cells sorted from blood. This sequence joins TRBV7-2 and TRBJ2-7, with 9 bases identical to TRBD2. This receptor was identified in a young woman in good health. The CDR3 loop is CASSSRLAVSYEQYF. The CDR3 region has the DNA TGTGCCAGCAGCTCCAGACTAGCGGTCTCCTACGAGCAGTACTTC.